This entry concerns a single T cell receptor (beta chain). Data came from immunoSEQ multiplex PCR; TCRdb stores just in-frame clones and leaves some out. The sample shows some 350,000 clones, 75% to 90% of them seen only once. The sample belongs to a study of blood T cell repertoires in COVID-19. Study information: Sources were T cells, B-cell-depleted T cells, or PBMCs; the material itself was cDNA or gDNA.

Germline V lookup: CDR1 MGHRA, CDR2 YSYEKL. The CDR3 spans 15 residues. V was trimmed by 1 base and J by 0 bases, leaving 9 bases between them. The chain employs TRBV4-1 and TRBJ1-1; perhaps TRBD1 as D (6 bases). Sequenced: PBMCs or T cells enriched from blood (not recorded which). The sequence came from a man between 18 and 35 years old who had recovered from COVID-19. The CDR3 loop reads CASSQGQVVNTEAFF. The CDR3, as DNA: TGCGCCAGCAGCCAAGGACAGGTCGTGAACACTGAAGCTTTCTTT.